A selection of T cell receptor beta chains follows, all from one sample in a study of glioma-infiltrating T cells. TCRdb ran MiXCR on the multiplex PCR reads and lists one entry per CDR3 protein. The sample gives approximately 400,000 distinct CDR3 sequences, roughly two fifths of which show up once; 12% is in the top ten. Sequenced input: glioma tissue, nonneoplastic brain tissue, or PBMCs (not recorded which). Receptors originate from a human donor with low-grade glioma or glioblastoma, undergoing nonglioma brain surgery, or in good health (not recorded which). The CDR3 runs from the conserved cysteine through the conserved F or W. The order of the fields is J gene, clone size, D gene, V gene, CDR3 protein, CDR3 DNA. The D gene is left open where the match is weak. Clone size is shown for a subset of rows, as once, few, many or a class of expanded clone.

J: TRBJ2-7; size: many; D: TRBD2; V: TRBV27; CDR3: CASSRTSKNYEQYF; DNA: TGTGCCAGCAGCCGGACTAGCAAGAATTACGAGCAGTACTTC
J: TRBJ1-1; size: few; D: -; V: TRBV2; CDR3: CASRVRTSMNTEAFF; DNA: TGTGCCAGCAGAGTACGCACGAGCATGAACACTGAAGCTTTCTTT
J: TRBJ2-1; size: few; D: -; V: TRBV7-7; CDR3: CASSLGRPASYNEQFF; DNA: TGTGCTAGCAGCTTAGGCAGACCAGCTTCCTACAATGAGCAGTTCTTC
J: TRBJ2-5; size: many; D: -; V: TRBV6-2/TRBV6-3; CDR3: CASSSRQQETQYF; DNA: TGTGCCAGCAGCTCCCGACAGCAAGAGACCCAGTACTTC
J: TRBJ2-1; size: -; D: -; V: TRBV25-1; CDR3: CASSEGGWGYNEQFF; DNA: TGTGCCAGCAGTGAAGGGGGCTGGGGTTACAATGAGCAGTTCTTC
J: TRBJ2-1; size: -; D: -; V: TRBV28; CDR3: CASSLYYEQFF; DNA: TGTGCCAGCAGTTTATATTACGAGCAGTTCTTC
J: TRBJ1-1; size: many; D: TRBD1; V: TRBV7-2; CDR3: CASSSRTGGMNTEAFF; DNA: TGTGCCAGCAGCTCCCGGACAGGAGGAATGAACACTGAAGCTTTCTTT
J: TRBJ1-1; size: few; D: -; V: TRBV27; CDR3: CATIPAGGFTEAFF; DNA: TGTGCCACCATCCCCGCGGGGGGGTTCACTGAAGCTTTCTTT
J: TRBJ2-7; size: -; D: TRBD2; V: TRBV7-9; CDR3: CASSSIRREGRHEQYF; DNA: TGTGCCAGCAGCTCAATCCGGCGGGAGGGTCGACACGAGCAGTACTTC
J: TRBJ2-7; size: -; D: -; V: TRBV4-1; CDR3: CASSPFAGKRRAYEQYF; DNA: TGCGCCAGCAGCCCTTTCGCGGGAAAACGAAGGGCCTACGAGCAGTACTTC
J: TRBJ2-1; size: many; D: -; V: TRBV28; CDR3: CASSLSALPPYNEQFF; DNA: TGTGCCAGCAGTTTATCGGCCCTACCCCCCTACAATGAGCAGTTCTTC